This record looks at one T cell receptor beta chain sequence and its context. These data originate in a study of blood T cell repertoires in COVID-19. Study overall: Sites in the United States, Italy and Spain provided acute and convalescent COVID-19 samples. PBMCs, B-cell-depleted T cells, or T cells were the source of the cDNA or gDNA that made up the material.

Data came from immunoSEQ multiplex PCR; TCRdb stores just in-frame clones and leaves some out. This sample has around 150,000 clones, with around 92% found just once. The CDR3 is 17 residues long. Trimming cost V 1 base and J 1 base; bases outside gene matches: 6. Germline V gives CDR1 KGHSH, CDR2 LQKENI. Enrolled during active infection, Seattle patients were then followed longitudinally. The sample was peripheral blood. This chain joins TRBV18 and TRBJ1-2, with 10 positions matching TRBD1. This sequence was found in a man aged 25-45 years with COVID-19, enrolled during active disease. The CDR3 is CASSPQRQGADNYGYTF. DNA for the CDR3: TGTGCCAGCTCACCACAGAGACAGGGGGCGGATAACTATGGCTACACCTTC.